The 22 T cell receptor beta chains below were found in one sample sequenced in a study of PD-L1 blockade in urothelial cancer. Assay: immunoSEQ multiplex PCR; the TCRdb copy retains only in-frame clones and omits some. The sample records around 110,000 clones, roughly 90% being singletons. Regarding time point: peripheral blood 6 weeks after treatment start. The source material was PBMCs, sampled around atezolizumab (anti-PD-L1) treatment. The receptors come from a man in his 60s with urothelial cancer.

The CDR3 loop reads CASSFQGGGSYEQYF. Here the CDR3 DNA reads TGTGCCAGCAGCTTCCAGGGGGGTGGGTCCTACGAGCAGTACTTC. The chain is built from TRBV7-8 and TRBJ2-7; D may be TRBD1 (7 bases). Trimming took off 3 bases at V and 1 base at J, with 13 bases between the two ends. The length of the CDR3 is 15 residues. Germline CDR1 is SGHVS and CDR2 is FQNEAQ.

The chain couples TRBV11-3 to TRBJ1-1, with D possibly TRBD1 on 5 matching bases. The germline V and J ends were trimmed by 5 bases and 1 base, with 11 bases remaining between them. CDR1 and CDR2 from the germline V gene are SGHNT and YENEEA. The CDR3 has 14 amino acids. The CDR3, as DNA: TGTGCCAGCAGCCGGGGACTCACGAACACTGAAGCTTTCTTT. Translation gives CASSRGLTNTEAFF.

The genes are TRBV5-1 and TRBJ1-3; D unresolved. V lost 5 bases and J lost 2, with 14 bases in between. Germline V gives CDR1 SGHRS, CDR2 YFSETQ. This CDR3 is 15 amino acids long. This CDR3 is CASSSQNLPGNTIYF. The CDR3, as DNA: TGCGCCAGCAGTTCCCAGAATCTTCCTGGAAACACCATATATTTT. Full variable domain (outside the CDR3, taken from reference TRBV5-1 and TRBJ1-3): KAGVTQTPRYLIKTRGQQVTLSCSPISGHRSVSWYQQTPGQGLQFLFEYFSETQRNKGNFPGRFSGRQFSNSRSEMNVSTLELGDSALYLCASSSQNLPGNTIYFGEGSWLTVV.

This chain uses TRBV29-1 with TRBJ2-2; no clear D. CDR1 is SQVTM, CDR2 ANQGSEA, per germline. This CDR3 spans 11 amino acids. Trimming removed 6 bases from V and 1 base from J, with 3 bases in between. CDR3 DNA sequence: TGCAGCGTACTGAACACCGGGGAGCTGTTTTTT. Its protein is CSVLNTGELFF.

This clone was seen a single time. J is TRBJ1-5 and V is TRBV12-5, with D unresolved. This CDR3 contains 14 residues. Looked up from germline, CDR1 is LGHNT and CDR2 is FRNRAP. V lost 5 bases to trimming and J lost 1 base, with 9 bases between them. Written as DNA, the CDR3 is TGTGCTAGTGGTCCAGCGGGGAGCAATCAGCCCCAGCATTTT. This encodes CASGPAGSNQPQHF.

The rearrangement links TRBV6-1 to TRBJ2-2; D uncertain. Germline CDR1 MNHNS, CDR2 SASEGT. The CDR3 has 12 amino acids. V lost 10 bases, J lost 7 bases, and 13 bases lay in between. The DNA for the CDR3 is TGTGCCACCAACGGGTGGTACGGGGAGCTGTTTTTT. It is translated as CATNGWYGELFF.

The chain carries TRBV5-4 and TRBJ1-4; maybe TRBD1 (6 bases). Trimming left V 3 bases short and J 4 bases short, with 13 bases between. The CDR3 has 15 residues. The germline CDR1 and CDR2 sequences are SGHNT and YYREEE (reference sequence). This CDR3 is CASSSYRAGNEKLFF. The CDR3 bases are TGTGCCAGCAGCTCCTACAGGGCTGGTAATGAAAAACTGTTTTTT.

The genes are TRBV5-1 and TRBJ2-1; TRBD1 aligns across 7 bases. From germline, CDR1 is SGHRS and CDR2 YFSETQ. This CDR3 has 15 residues. J gave up 7 bases and V 2 bases, and 9 bases lay outside the gene matches. CDR3 sequence reads: CASSFGQGVGNEQFF. CDR3 nucleotides: TGCGCCAGCAGCTTCGGGCAGGGGGTGGGGAATGAGCAGTTCTTC.

CDR3 loop: CASSPETGGITEAFF. CDR3 coding DNA: TGTGCCAGCTCACCGGAGACAGGGGGCATCACTGAAGCTTTCTTT. The rearrangement joins TRBV18 to TRBJ1-1; 10 bases match TRBD1. Germline CDR1 KGHSH, CDR2 LQKENI. The J segment lost 4 bases and the V segment lost 3 bases, leaving 5 bases of the junction unmatched. The CDR3 length is 15 residues.

CDR3 sequence reads: CASSELSTGAQGNIQYF. In DNA, the CDR3 is TGCGCCAGCAGCGAGCTATCGACAGGGGCTCAGGGGAACATTCAGTACTTC. The rearrangement uses TRBV5-1 and TRBJ2-4; TRBD1 aligns across 8 bases. Germline V lookup: CDR1 SGHRS, CDR2 YFSETQ. The CDR3 is made up of 17 amino acids. Losses at the gene ends were 4 bases for V and 7 bases for J; bases not matched to a gene: 16.

The chain employs TRBV27 and TRBJ2-5; unclear D gene. Germline V lookup: CDR1 MNHEY, CDR2 SMNVEV (reference sequence). The CDR3 is made up of 11 amino acids. V lost 3 bases and J 5 bases, leaving 4 bases between the germline ends. The CDR3: CASSFRETQYF. The CDR3 DNA reads as TGTGCCAGCAGTTTCAGGGAGACCCAGTACTTC.

This clone was counted once. The CDR3 protein is CASSLNSGRDQPQHF. The CDR3 coding sequence is TGTGCCAGCAGTTTAAACTCGGGGAGGGATCAGCCCCAGCATTTT. This chain joins TRBV27 and TRBJ1-5; no firm D call. Germline V lookup: CDR1 MNHEY, CDR2 SMNVEV (reference sequence). V was clipped by 2 bases and J by 5 bases, with 13 bases between them. The CDR3 runs 15 residues.

The chain uses TRBV5-1 and TRBJ2-3; TRBD1 matches 7 bases. From germline, CDR1 is SGHRS and CDR2 YFSETQ. CDR3 size: 17 residues. V shed 2 bases, J shed 1 base, and the junction held 10 bases outside the gene matches. The chain's CDR3 is CASSFLRTGPRTDTQYF. In DNA form, the CDR3 reads TGCGCCAGCAGCTTTTTACGGACAGGACCGCGCACAGATACGCAGTATTTT.

This chain connects TRBV5-1 to TRBJ1-1; tentatively, D is TRBD1 (5 bases). Germline V gene sequence: CDR1 SGHRS, CDR2 YFSETQ. Trimming removed 5 bases from V and 5 bases from J, with 19 bases in between. This CDR3 is 15 amino acids long. The CDR3 loop is CASSSQGFDRTEAFF. CDR3 DNA sequence: TGCGCCAGCAGTTCTCAGGGTTTCGATAGAACTGAAGCTTTCTTT.

This clone was observed a single time. This CDR3 is also generated by other DNA sequences in the sample. The CDR3 coding sequence is TGTGCCAGCAGCCCGGGACTAGGATCCTACGAGCAGTACTTC. This sequence encodes CASSPGLGSYEQYF. The chain links TRBV4-2 to TRBJ2-7; 8 nucleotides match TRBD2. The CDR3 length is 14 residues. Unmatched junction bases numbered 3, after V lost 4 bases and J lost 1 base. The germline gives CDR1 LGHNA, CDR2 YNFKEQ.

The gene calls are TRBV7-8 and TRBJ2-7; D is undetermined. CDR1 SGHVS and CDR2 FQNEAQ come from the germline V gene. Trimming took off 5 bases at V and 3 bases at J, with 5 bases between the two ends. The CDR3 consists of 11 residues. The CDR3 DNA reads TGTGCCAGCAGCCCCAGCTACGAGCAGTACTTC. Protein: CASSPSYEQYF.

This clone was detected once. Other DNA sequences in the sample encode the same CDR3. The chain joins TRBV6-6 to TRBJ1-4, with D tentatively TRBD1 (6 bases). Germline CDR1 is MNHNY and CDR2 is SVGAGI (reference sequence). This CDR3 is built from 15 residues. The germline V and J ends were trimmed by 0 bases and 4 bases, with 9 bases remaining between them. The CDR3 region is CASSYSTGLNEKLFF. CDR3 coding DNA: TGTGCCAGCAGTTACTCGACAGGACTTAATGAAAAACTGTTTTTT.

The chain links TRBV5-4 to TRBJ1-2; TRBD1 aligns across 11 bases. Germline V gives CDR1 SGHNT, CDR2 YYREEE (reference sequence). This CDR3 is 16 amino acids long. The J segment lost 4 bases and the V segment lost 0 bases, leaving 5 bases of the junction unmatched. As DNA, the CDR3 is TGTGCCAGCAGCTTGGTTGGGGGACAGGGGGGCTATGGCTACACCTTC. It yields the protein CASSLVGGQGGYGYTF.

This clone was recorded a few times. This chain joins TRBV5-4 and TRBJ1-2, with 7 positions matching TRBD1. This CDR3 is built from 13 residues. V shed 1 base and J 7 bases; nucleotides not matched to a gene: 4. Germline lookup yields CDR1 SGHNT and CDR2 YYREEE (reference sequence). The CDR3 coding sequence is TGTGCCAGCAGCTTGACGGGGACAGCTGGCTACACCTTC. Its protein is CASSLTGTAGYTF.

This clone was seen a few times. V is TRBV5-5 and J is TRBJ2-3; 16 bases are a match to TRBD2. This CDR3 is 18 amino acids long. J lost 6 bases, V lost 5 bases, and 12 bases had no gene match. The germline V gene encodes CDR1 SGHKS and CDR2 YYEKEE (reference sequence). The CDR3 DNA reads TGTGCCAGCAGGCTTGGGACTAGCGGGGGGGCTCGGACGGATACGCAGTATTTT. It translates to CASRLGTSGGARTDTQYF. Full variable domain (outside the CDR3, taken from reference TRBV5-5 and TRBJ2-3): DAGVTQSPTHLIKTRGQQVTLRCSPISGHKSVSWYQQVLGQGPQFIFQYYEKEERGRGNFPDRFSARQFPNYSSELNVNALLLGDSALYLCASRLGTSGGARTDTQYFGPGTRLTVL.

The rearrangement joins TRBV30 to TRBJ2-7; D is possibly TRBD1 (5 bases). The CDR3 contains 11 residues. V was clipped by 5 bases and J by 1 base, with 6 bases between them. Germline assignment: CDR1 GTSNPN and CDR2 SVGIG (reference sequence). CDR3 sequence reads: CAWDRSYEQYF. DNA for the CDR3: TGTGCCTGGGACAGATCCTACGAGCAGTACTTC.

The chain employs TRBV5-1 and TRBJ2-5, with D maybe TRBD2 (6 bases). This CDR3 has 15 residues. The V gene lost 4 bases and the J gene lost 1 base, with 14 bases spanning the gap. Germline loops: CDR1 SGHRS, CDR2 YFSETQ. The CDR3 nucleotides are TGCGCCAGCAGCCGGGAGTTCAGGGCCCAAGAGACCCAGTACTTC. The encoded protein is CASSREFRAQETQYF.